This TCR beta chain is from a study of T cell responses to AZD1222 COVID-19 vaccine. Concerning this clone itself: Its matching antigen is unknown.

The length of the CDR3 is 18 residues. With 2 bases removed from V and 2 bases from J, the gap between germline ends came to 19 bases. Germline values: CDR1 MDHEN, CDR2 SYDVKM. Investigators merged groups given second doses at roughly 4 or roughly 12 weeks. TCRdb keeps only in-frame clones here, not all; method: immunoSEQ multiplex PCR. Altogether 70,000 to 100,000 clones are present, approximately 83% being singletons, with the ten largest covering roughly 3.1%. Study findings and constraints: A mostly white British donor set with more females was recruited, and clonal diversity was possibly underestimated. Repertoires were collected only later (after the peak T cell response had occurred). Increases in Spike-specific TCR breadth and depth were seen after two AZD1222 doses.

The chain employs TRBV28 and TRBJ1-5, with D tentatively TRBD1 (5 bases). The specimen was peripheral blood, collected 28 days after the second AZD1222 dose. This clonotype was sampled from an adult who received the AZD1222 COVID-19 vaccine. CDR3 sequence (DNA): TGTGCCAGCAGTTTACTTTTCCCCTCCGGGACCGGCAATCAGCCCCAGCATTTT. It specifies CASSLLFPSGTGNQPQHF. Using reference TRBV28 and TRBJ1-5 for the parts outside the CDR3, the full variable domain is DVKVTQSSRYLVKRTGEKVFLECVQDMDHENMFWYRQDPGLGLRLIYFSYDVKMKEKGDIPEGYSVSREKKERFSLILESASTNQTSMYLCASSLLFPSGTGNQPQHFGDGTRLSIL.